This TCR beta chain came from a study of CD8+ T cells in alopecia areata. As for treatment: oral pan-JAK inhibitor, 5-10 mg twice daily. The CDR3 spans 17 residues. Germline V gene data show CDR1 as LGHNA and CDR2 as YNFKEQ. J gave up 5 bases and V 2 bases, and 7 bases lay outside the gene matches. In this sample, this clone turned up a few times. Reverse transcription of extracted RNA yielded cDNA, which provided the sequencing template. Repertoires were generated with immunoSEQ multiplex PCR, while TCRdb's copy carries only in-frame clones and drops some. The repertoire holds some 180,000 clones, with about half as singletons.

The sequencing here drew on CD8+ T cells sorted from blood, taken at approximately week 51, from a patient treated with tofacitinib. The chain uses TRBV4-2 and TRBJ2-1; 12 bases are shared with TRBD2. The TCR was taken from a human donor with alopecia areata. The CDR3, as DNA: TGTGCCAGCAGCCAACTAGCGGGGGGGCCTTTAGACAATGAGCAGTTCTTC. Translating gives CASSQLAGGPLDNEQFF.